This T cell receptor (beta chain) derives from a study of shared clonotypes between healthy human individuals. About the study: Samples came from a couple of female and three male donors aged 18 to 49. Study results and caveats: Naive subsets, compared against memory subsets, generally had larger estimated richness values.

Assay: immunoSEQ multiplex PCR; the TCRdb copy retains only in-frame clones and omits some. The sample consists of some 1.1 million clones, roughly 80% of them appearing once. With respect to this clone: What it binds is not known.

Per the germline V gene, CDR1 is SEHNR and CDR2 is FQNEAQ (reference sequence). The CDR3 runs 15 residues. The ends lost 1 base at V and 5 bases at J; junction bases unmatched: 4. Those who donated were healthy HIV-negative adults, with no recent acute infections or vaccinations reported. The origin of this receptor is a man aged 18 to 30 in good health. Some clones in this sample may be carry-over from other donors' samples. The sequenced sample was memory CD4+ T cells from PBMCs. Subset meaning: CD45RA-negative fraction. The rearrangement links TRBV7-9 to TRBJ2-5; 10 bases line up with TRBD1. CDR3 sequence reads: CASSLVWDRGETQYF. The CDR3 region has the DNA TGTGCCAGCAGCTTAGTATGGGACAGGGGTGAGACCCAGTACTTC.